These 8 T cell receptor beta chains were sequenced from one sample in a study of cytotoxic CD8 clonotypes in ibrutinib-treated CLL. The protocol was immunoSEQ multiplex PCR, while the TCRdb copy is restricted to in-frame clones and leaves out a portion. Seen here are fewer than 100,000 clones, around 79% observed once, and the top ten hold about 4.8%. This sample comprised PBMCs, obtained after 12 months of ibrutinib treatment. These receptors were taken from a human donor with chronic lymphocytic leukemia.

The chain is built from TRBV9 and TRBJ2-2, with 9 bases matching TRBD1. J gave up 6 bases and V 3 bases, and 15 bases lay outside the gene matches. CDR1 is SGDLS and CDR2 is YYNGEE in the germline V gene. The CDR3 sequence is 18 residues long. The CDR3 DNA follows: TGTGCCAGCAGCGGGGGCCCCAGGACAGGGGCCACCTCCGGGGAGCTGTTTTTT. It is translated as CASSGGPRTGATSGELFF.

This clone came up a few times. The V and J genes are TRBV6-1 and TRBJ2-1, with 9 bases lining up with TRBD2. Germline assignment: CDR1 MNHNS and CDR2 SASEGT. With V trimmed by 4 bases and J by 4 bases, 5 bases remained unmatched. The CDR3 sequence is 15 residues long. The CDR3 loop is CASSVIAGEYNEQFF. DNA of the CDR3: TGTGCCAGCAGTGTAATAGCGGGAGAGTACAATGAGCAGTTCTTC.

This sequence joins TRBV27 and TRBJ2-3, with 7 bases aligning to TRBD2. V trimming: 2 bases; J trimming: 10 bases; junction bases outside the gene matches: 9. CDR1 and CDR2 (germline): MNHEY, SMNVEV (reference sequence). This CDR3 contains 14 residues. Here the CDR3 DNA reads TGTGCCAGCAGTTTACTAGCGGAGAGGGTTGCGCAGTATTTT. It encodes CASSLLAERVAQYF.

This clone is a singleton in its sample. The V call is TRBV6-5, the J call TRBJ2-7; D could derive from TRBD1 or TRBD2 (5 bases each). The V gene lost 7 bases and the J gene lost 3 bases, with 19 bases spanning the gap. CDR3 length: 15 amino acids. Looked up from germline, CDR1 is MNHEY and CDR2 is SVGAGI. CDR3: CASTAWDPRIYEQYF. As DNA, the CDR3 is TGTGCCAGCACGGCGTGGGACCCACGCATCTACGAGCAGTACTTC.

V is TRBV11-3 and J is TRBJ2-1; D is undetermined. The CDR3 runs 13 residues. V was cut by 6 bases and J by 2 bases, with 8 bases left in between. Germline loops: CDR1 SGHNT, CDR2 YENEEA. CDR3 bases: TGTGCCAGCAGTCCCGGTGCCTACAATGAGCAGTTCTTC. This codes for CASSPGAYNEQFF.

The chain joins TRBV30 to TRBJ2-7, with a tentative D call TRBD1 (6 bases). V shed 2 bases and J shed 4 bases, with 9 bases lying between them. The germline gives CDR1 GTSNPN, CDR2 SVGIG (reference sequence). The CDR3 is 12 residues long. CDR3: CAWSWGQYEQYF. The CDR3, as DNA: TGTGCCTGGAGTTGGGGGCAGTACGAGCAGTACTTC.

The genes are TRBV7-2 and TRBJ1-1; a possible D gene is TRBD1 (6 bases). Germline CDR1 reads SGHTA; CDR2 reads FQGNSA. Trimming cost V 1 base and J 1 base, with 13 bases left between them. This CDR3 has 16 amino acids. DNA for the CDR3: TGTGCCAGCAGCTTAGTAGGGACAACGGCGAACACTGAAGCTTTCTTT. Its protein product is CASSLVGTTANTEAFF.

In its sample, this clone was seen a few times. The chain links TRBV29-1 to TRBJ1-1; D is unresolved. Trimming removed 4 bases at V and 1 base at J, with 4 bases between. Germline values: CDR1 SQVTM, CDR2 ANQGSEA. This CDR3 spans 11 amino acids. The CDR3 loop is CSVGQNTEAFF. As DNA, the CDR3 is TGCAGCGTTGGGCAGAACACTGAAGCTTTCTTT.